This entry lists 13 T cell receptor beta chains sequenced from one sample in a study of T-cell memory formation after mild COVID-19. TCRdb independently ran MiXCR on the 5' RACE reads; one entry per CDR3 protein. There are 450,000 to 650,000 distinct CDR3 sequences in the sample; about a fifth occur only once, and 9.5% to 15% lies in the top ten. The source material was PBMCs or a T cell subset sorted from them (not recorded which). The source of these receptors is an adult woman who had mild COVID-19 (a few samples of this study predate the infection). Cell type and time point are not known.

There are a few counts of this clonotype. The chain recombines TRBV5-1 with TRBJ1-1, with TRBD1 matching 7 bases. With V trimmed by 2 bases and J by 3 bases, 10 bases remained unmatched. The germline V gene has CDR1 SGHRS and CDR2 YFSETQ. The CDR3 length is 16 residues. The CDR3 nucleotides are TGCGCCAGCAGCTTTTCGCCCGCGGGACAGCACACTGAAGCTTTCTTT. Its protein product is CASSFSPAGQHTEAFF.

CDR3 bases: TGTGCCAGTTCGACGACTAGCGGGAGTGTAGATACGCAGTATTTT. Encoded protein: CASSTTSGSVDTQYF. The chain couples TRBV19 to TRBJ2-3; 12 nucleotides line up with TRBD2. CDR3 length: 15 residues. Germline lookup yields CDR1 LNHDA and CDR2 SQIVND (reference sequence). Trimming at V came to 8 bases and at J to 5 bases, leaving 8 bases not matched to a gene.

This clonotype has more than one count but fewer than ten. The CDR3 nucleotides read TGTGCCAGCAGTTTATTCCCCGGGAACGATGAGCAGTTCTTC. The encoded protein is CASSLFPGNDEQFF. This rearrangement joins TRBV12-3 or TRBV12-4 to TRBJ2-1; D might be TRBD2 (5 bases). This CDR3 has 14 residues. The ends were cut back, 2 bases at V and 8 bases at J, with 13 bases in the middle.

The V call is TRBV30, the J call TRBJ2-1; TRBD2 matches at 14 bases. CDR3 length equals 13 residues. Germline CDR1 GTSNPN, CDR2 SVGIG (reference sequence). The ends lost 8 bases at V and 9 bases at J; junction bases unmatched: 6. CDR3 nucleotide sequence: TGTGCCCGCGGACTAGCGGGAGGACTTGAGCAGTTCTTC. This translates into CARGLAGGLEQFF.

This clonotype was seen at least ten times. The DNA for the CDR3 is TGTGCCAGCAGCTTAGTTTCGGAGCAGTACTTC. Translation: CASSLVSEQYF. The chain joins TRBV7-9 to TRBJ2-7, with D unclear. V gave up 1 base and J gave up 7 bases, with 5 bases separating them. CDR1 and CDR2 (germline): SEHNR, FQNEAQ (reference sequence). This CDR3 is built from 11 residues.

This clonotype was seen only a few times. The CDR3 DNA sequence: TGTGCCAGCAGGACAGGAGTAGAAGCTTTCTTT. This translates into CASRTGVEAFF. The chain combines TRBV12-3 or TRBV12-4 with TRBJ1-1; tentatively, D is TRBD1 (6 bases). The V end lost 6 bases, the J end lost 8 bases, and 10 bases lay between the germline ends. The CDR3 covers 11 residues.

This chain links TRBV27 with TRBJ2-2; D is ambiguous. This CDR3 comprises 13 residues. The V and J ends lost 2 bases and 7 bases respectively, with 8 bases between them. From germline, CDR1 is MNHEY and CDR2 SMNVEV (reference sequence). The CDR3 sequence: CASSLGSYGELFF. The CDR3 DNA reads TGTGCCAGCAGTTTAGGGTCGTACGGGGAGCTGTTTTTT.

The chain carries TRBV20-1 and TRBJ2-1; 8 bases match TRBD2. The CDR3 extends over 15 amino acids. J lost 1 base, V lost 6 bases, and 8 bases had no gene match. The germline V gene has CDR1 DFQATT and CDR2 SNEGSKA (reference sequence). The CDR3 spells CSAPGGLGSYNEQFF. As DNA, the CDR3 is TGCAGTGCCCCGGGGGGGTTGGGTTCCTACAATGAGCAGTTCTTC.

This clonotype was found a few times. The chain combines TRBV6-1 with TRBJ2-1; tentatively, D is TRBD2 (7 bases). The CDR3 loop spans 15 amino acids. Trimming left V 4 bases short and J 7 bases short, with 17 bases between. The germline V gene encodes CDR1 MNHNS and CDR2 SASEGT. DNA of the CDR3: TGTGCCAGCAGTGTGGCGGGGGCGGCAGGGAATGAGCAGTTCTTC. Amino acids: CASSVAGAAGNEQFF.

V is TRBV13 and J is TRBJ1-2, with 12 positions matching TRBD1. The CDR3 is made up of 15 amino acids. V was clipped by 5 bases and J by 6 bases; unmatched bases: 7. Germline V CDR1 and CDR2: PRHDT, FYEKMQ (reference sequence). CDR3: CASSLPGTGGDGYTF. As DNA, the CDR3 is TGTGCCAGCAGCCTCCCCGGGACAGGGGGCGATGGCTACACCTTC. The entire variable domain, with the rest obtained from reference TRBV13 and TRBJ1-2, is as follows: AAGVIQSPRHLIKEKRETATLKCYPIPRHDTVYWYQQGPGQDPQFLISFYEKMQSDKGSIPDRFSAQQFSDYHSELNMSSLELGDSALYFCASSLPGTGGDGYTFGSGTRLTVV.

The V gene is TRBV6-5, the J gene TRBJ1-2; possibly TRBD1 for D (5 bases). Per the germline V gene, CDR1 is MNHEY and CDR2 is SVGAGI. Trimming stripped 1 base from V and 4 bases from J, with 16 bases between. The CDR3 is 16 residues long. CDR3 DNA sequence: TGTGCCAGCAGTTACTTCTCTCGGGGCAGCCCCTATGGCTACACCTTC. Its translation is CASSYFSRGSPYGYTF.

The gene calls are TRBV7-9 and TRBJ1-1; D is undetermined. The CDR3 totals 16 residues. V gave up 6 bases and J gave up 1 base, with 18 bases separating them. The germline gives CDR1 SEHNR, CDR2 FQNEAQ (reference sequence). DNA for the CDR3: TGTGCCAGCAGTAGAGGGTTGGGCTTACAGAACACTGAAGCTTTCTTT. Amino acid sequence: CASSRGLGLQNTEAFF.

This clonotype was seen only a few times. This sequence joins TRBV6-5 and TRBJ2-1; 7 positions agree with TRBD1. The CDR3 has 18 residues. Germline trimming cut 5 bases from V and 0 bases from J; bases unmatched to any gene: 13. Germline V CDR1 and CDR2: MNHEY, SVGAGI. In DNA form, the CDR3 reads TGTGCCAGCAGTACTTATCCGACGGGACAGAGCTCCTACAATGAGCAGTTCTTC. Its protein is CASSTYPTGQSSYNEQFF.